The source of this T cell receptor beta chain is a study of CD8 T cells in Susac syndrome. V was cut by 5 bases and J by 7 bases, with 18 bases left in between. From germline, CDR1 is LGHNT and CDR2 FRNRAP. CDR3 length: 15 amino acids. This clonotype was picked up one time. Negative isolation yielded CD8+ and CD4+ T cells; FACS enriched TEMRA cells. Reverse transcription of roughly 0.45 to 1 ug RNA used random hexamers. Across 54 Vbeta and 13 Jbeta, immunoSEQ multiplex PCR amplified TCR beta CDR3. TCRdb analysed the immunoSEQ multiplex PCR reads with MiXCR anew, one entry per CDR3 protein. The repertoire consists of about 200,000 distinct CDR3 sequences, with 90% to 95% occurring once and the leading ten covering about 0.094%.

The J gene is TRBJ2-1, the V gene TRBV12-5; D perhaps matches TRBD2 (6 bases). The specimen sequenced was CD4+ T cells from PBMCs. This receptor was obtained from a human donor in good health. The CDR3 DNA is TGTGCTAGTGGTCCCCCGGGGGTGGCGGGAAATGAGCAGTTCTTC. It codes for CASGPPGVAGNEQFF.